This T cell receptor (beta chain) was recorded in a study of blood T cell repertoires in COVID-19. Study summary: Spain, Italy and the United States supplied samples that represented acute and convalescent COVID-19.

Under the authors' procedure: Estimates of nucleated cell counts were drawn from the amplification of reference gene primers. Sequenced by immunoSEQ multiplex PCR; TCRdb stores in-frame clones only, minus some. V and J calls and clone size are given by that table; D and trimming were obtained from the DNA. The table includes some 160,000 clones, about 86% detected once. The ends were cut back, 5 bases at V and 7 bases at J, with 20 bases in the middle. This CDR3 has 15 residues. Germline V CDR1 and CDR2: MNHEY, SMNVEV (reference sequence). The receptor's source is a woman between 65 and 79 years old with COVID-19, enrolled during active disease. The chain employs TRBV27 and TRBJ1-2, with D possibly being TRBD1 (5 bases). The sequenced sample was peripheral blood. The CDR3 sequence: CASSTLPPARGGYTF. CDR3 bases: TGTGCCAGCAGTACTCTTCCGCCCGCAAGGGGTGGCTACACCTTC.